This TCR beta chain was profiled in a study of shared clonotypes between healthy human individuals. Background on the study: Plates per donor: three CD4 naive, three CD4 memory, two CD8 naive, one CD8 memory.

Comments on this clone: Its specificity is not known.

The naive CD8 fraction comprised CD45RO-negative cells positively selected for CCR7 and excluded terminally differentiated effector memory CD45RA+ cells. The donors, healthy adults who were HIV-negative, had experienced no recent acute infections or vaccinations. The CDR3 is 15 amino acids. Unmatched junction bases numbered 11, after V lost 5 bases and J lost 8 bases. CDR1 is MNHEY, CDR2 SMNVEV, per germline (reference sequence). Findings and caveats of the study: When naive CD4 clonotypes were compared across several donors, about 4.8% were shared.

How the authors handled the data: For the immunoSEQ data, sequences were junction-only without quality scores, so filtering differed. The protocol was immunoSEQ multiplex PCR, while the TCRdb copy is restricted to in-frame clones and leaves out a portion. V, J and clone size reflect that table, while D and trimming were determined from the DNA. The sample has about 2.1 million clones, around 93% seen once. This chain connects TRBV27 to TRBJ2-3, with 9 bases lining up with TRBD1. The sequence came from a young man in good health. Some clones in this sample may be carry-over from other donors' samples. Sequenced: naive CD8+ T cells from PBMCs. CDR3: CASSPTGGRGATQYF. The DNA of the CDR3 is TGTGCCAGCAGTCCCACAGGGGGCCGGGGAGCTACGCAGTATTTT.